This T cell receptor beta chain was identified in a study of T-cell memory formation after mild COVID-19. Study context: Among the donors, TCR clusters were largely specific to each donor. General study points: Some SARS-CoV-2-responding clones were already detected in memory before infection.

TCRdb called the 5' RACE reads again in MiXCR, with one record for every CDR3 protein. The data show fewer than 200,000 distinct CDR3 sequences, with about 18% seen just once and about 4% held by the top ten. This clonotype was seen a handful of times. The antigen remains undetermined. Germline V gene data show CDR1 as LGHNA and CDR2 as YSLEER. The CDR3 is made up of 14 amino acids. The V segment lost 0 bases and the J segment 5 bases; nucleotides outside the gene matches: 3. Sequences were obtained from PBMCs or a T cell subset sorted from them (not recorded which). This TCR was recovered from a man younger than 35 who had mild COVID-19 (a few samples of this study predate the infection). Cell type and time point are not known. The chain couples TRBV4-3 to TRBJ1-2, with TRBD1 matching 7 bases. Here the CDR3 DNA reads TGCGCCAGCAGCCAAGAAATACAGGGGTATGGCTACACCTTC. Residues: CASSQEIQGYGYTF.